The sample holds many counts of the clone carrying this TCR beta chain. The data stem from a study of patients and donors after allogeneic stem cell transplantation. The CDR3 is made up of 14 amino acids. CDR1 is SQVTM and CDR2 is ANQGSEA in the germline V gene. Losses at the gene ends were 6 bases for V and 0 bases for J; bases not matched to a gene: 5. MiXCR, run by TCRdb on the RT-PCR reads, gives a single entry per CDR3 protein. Found here are tens of thousands of distinct CDR3 sequences, roughly 4.9% of them singletons; the top ten hold about 3%. This chain uses TRBV29-1 with TRBJ1-1; 9 bases align to TRBD1. The TCR sequence derives from a human donor who was either an allogeneic HSCT recipient or a stem cell or donor lymphocyte infusion donor (not recorded which). It is not recorded whose cells these are; they may come from a transplant donor. Sequenced: blood, either unsorted or a sorted T cell fraction (not recorded which). The CDR3: CSVIQGAVNTEAFF. For the CDR3, the DNA is TGCAGCGTCATACAGGGGGCTGTGAACACTGAAGCTTTCTTT.